Listed below are T cell receptor beta chains from one sample, sequenced in a study of blood T cell repertoires in COVID-19. TCRdb's table, derived via immunoSEQ multiplex PCR, lists solely in-frame clones and lacks some. This table holds tens of thousands of clones, around nine tenths found once. Sequenced: peripheral blood. The receptors here all came from a man aged 60 to 69 with COVID-19, enrolled during active disease. CDR3s leave out the opening cysteine and the closing phenylalanine or tryptophan. Each record gives: CDR3 length, V gene, J gene, CDR3 protein.

>11|TRBV2|TRBJ2-1
ASTKGPGYEQF
>11|TRBV5-5|TRBJ1-1
ASSLQVSTEAF
>10|TRBV24-1|TRBJ1-5
ATSDPDQPQH
>16|TRBV12-5|TRBJ2-1
ASALYTPFSGRVDEQF
>14|TRBV7-9|TRBJ2-7
ASSLGKGHNYYEQY
>13|TRBV2|TRBJ2-2
ASSEGRTNTGELF
>13|TRBV3-1/TRBV3-2|TRBJ2-5
ASSPGRRDQETQY
>9|TRBV29-1|TRBJ2-7
SGRVNYEQY
>12|TRBV29-1|TRBJ2-3
SVRGMENTDTQY
>13|TRBV5-3|TRBJ1-6
ARSLAGRGRSPLH
>12|TRBV6-5|TRBJ1-5
ASSLGTDNQPQH
>14|TRBV11-1|TRBJ1-1
ASRPWGRMVDTEAF
>13|TRBV7-3|TRBJ1-3
ASSNTGGSGNTIY
>14|TRBV24-1|TRBJ2-1
ATSATSGSYYNEQF
>13|TRBV5-1|TRBJ1-5
ASSFTGGWTQPQH
>11|TRBV14|TRBJ1-4
ASSRGANEKLF
>12|TRBV6-5|TRBJ2-7
ASRDLGQDYEQY
>12|TRBV29-1|TRBJ2-7
SVNRDSGSYEQY
>10|TRBV7-9|TRBJ1-3
ASSFGGNTIY
>12|TRBV11-2|TRBJ2-7
ASSLGWLSYEQY
>13|TRBV18|TRBJ2-7
ASSPGGTGSNEQY